Below, 24 T cell receptor beta chains from the same sample are listed, as sequenced in a study of cytomegalovirus exposure and HLA in healthy donors. 13 Jbeta primers and 60 Vbeta primers were used for the PCR. Here immunoSEQ multiplex PCR was the method, and the copy in TCRdb shows in-frame clones only, minus some. The table includes roughly 170,000 clones, roughly 80% detected once. Sequencing was carried out using PBMCs. The receptor source for this set is a boy between 10 and 17 years old in good health and CMV-seronegative.

The J gene is TRBJ1-2, the V gene TRBV7-9; D may be TRBD1 (5 bases). Trimming cost V 5 bases and J 0 bases, with 19 bases left between them. The germline V gene encodes CDR1 SEHNR and CDR2 FQNEAQ (reference sequence). This CDR3 has 17 amino acids. The CDR3 DNA reads TGTGCCAGCAGCCGATTCCAGGGCCCGGGAGCTAACTATGGCTACACCTTC. This gives the protein CASSRFQGPGANYGYTF.

The gene calls are TRBV6-1 and TRBJ1-4; D gene uncertain. V dropped 2 bases and J dropped 7 bases, with 5 bases sitting between them. The CDR3 totals 12 residues. Germline-derived CDR1 and CDR2 are MNHNS and SASEGT. The CDR3 DNA is TGTGCCAGCAGTGAACTAGGTGAAAAACTGTTTTTT. Its translation: CASSELGEKLFF.

The chain is built from TRBV19 and TRBJ2-1, with 13 nucleotides matching TRBD2. Per the germline V gene, CDR1 is LNHDA and CDR2 is SQIVND (reference sequence). V dropped 4 bases and J dropped 7; count of bases not matched to a gene: 4. The length of the CDR3 is 15 residues. This chain's CDR3 is CASSKTSGGKNEQFF. CDR3 DNA sequence: TGTGCCAGTAGTAAGACTAGCGGGGGGAAGAATGAGCAGTTCTTC.

J is TRBJ1-4 and V is TRBV9, with D possibly TRBD1 on 5 matching bases. Germline V gene lookup returns CDR1 SGDLS and CDR2 YYNGEE. The CDR3 consists of 14 residues. The germline V and J ends were trimmed by 2 bases and 8 bases, with 13 bases remaining between them. CDR3 sequence: CASSVSGRGEKLFF. The CDR3, as DNA: TGTGCCAGCAGCGTCTCAGGGAGGGGAGAAAAACTGTTTTTT.

The J gene is TRBJ1-1, the V gene TRBV7-9; D might be TRBD1 (6 bases). The CDR3 has 14 residues. Trimming left V 5 bases short and J 7 bases short, with 17 bases between. Germline V gives CDR1 SEHNR, CDR2 FQNEAQ (reference sequence). Here the CDR3 DNA reads TGTGCCAGCAGCCTATCCCGGACAGTAGTTGAAGCTTTCTTT. Its translation: CASSLSRTVVEAFF.

This clone was seen a handful of times. The chain combines TRBV4-3 with TRBJ2-5; D gene unclear. The CDR3 length is 15 residues. CDR1 is LGHNA, CDR2 YSLEER, per germline. The V end was cut by 1 base, the J end by 2 bases, with 11 bases between. CDR3 loop: CASSQGPTQQETQYF. CDR3 DNA: TGCGCCAGCAGCCAAGGTCCTACACAGCAAGAGACCCAGTACTTC.

The chain combines TRBV5-1 with TRBJ1-1; TRBD1 is a possible D gene (5 bases). There are 17 residues in the CDR3. CDR1 is SGHRS, CDR2 YFSETQ, per germline. V was trimmed by 3 bases and J by 0 bases, leaving 18 bases between them. The CDR3 DNA reads TGCGCCAGCAGCTCGGAGGGGACGGCTACCTTGAACACTGAAGCTTTCTTT. The encoded protein is CASSSEGTATLNTEAFF.

The V and J genes are TRBV7-9 and TRBJ2-1, with 15 bases matching TRBD2. Germline CDR1 is SEHNR and CDR2 is FQNEAQ (reference sequence). V dropped 4 bases and J dropped 5; count of bases not matched to a gene: 6. CDR3 length: 17 amino acids. In nucleotides, the CDR3 is TGTGCCAGCAGCTGGACTAGCGGGAGGGTCTTGAACAATGAGCAGTTCTTC. Translated: CASSWTSGRVLNNEQFF.

The rearrangement uses TRBV6-1 and TRBJ2-7, with 7 bases identical to TRBD1. The V gene's germline CDR1 is MNHNS and CDR2 SASEGT. This CDR3 has 13 amino acids. Unmatched junction bases numbered 6, after V lost 10 bases and J lost 0 bases. CDR3 nucleotide sequence: TGTGCCACCCGACAGGGTTCCTCCTACGAGCAGTACTTC. It translates to CATRQGSSYEQYF.

The rearrangement uses TRBV5-4 and TRBJ1-1; TRBD1 might be the D (5 bases). The CDR3 totals 14 residues. V lost 3 bases to trimming and J lost 4 bases, with 13 bases between them. CDR1 is SGHNT, CDR2 YYREEE, per germline (reference sequence). The CDR3 DNA follows: TGTGCCAGCAGCTACCTAGACAGAAGCACTGAAGCTTTCTTT. This gives the protein CASSYLDRSTEAFF.

This clone was seen a few times. This rearrangement joins TRBV6-1 to TRBJ1-2; perhaps TRBD1 as D (6 bases). CDR3 length equals 16 residues. With 0 bases removed from V and 6 bases from J, the gap between germline ends came to 17 bases. Germline V CDR1 and CDR2: MNHNS, SASEGT. Here the CDR3 reads CASSEALGEQGHGYTF. The CDR3 DNA reads TGTGCCAGCAGTGAAGCGCTAGGAGAACAGGGCCATGGCTACACCTTC.

The chain combines TRBV7-3 with TRBJ2-2; the match to TRBD2 covers 7 bases. The junction had 9 bases not matched to a gene; V was cut back by 6 bases and J by 5 bases. This CDR3 contains 15 residues. Germline V CDR1 and CDR2: SGHTA, FQGTGA. The chain's CDR3 is CASRKGGSGTGELFF. In DNA form, the CDR3 reads TGTGCCAGCAGGAAGGGCGGGAGTGGGACCGGGGAGCTGTTTTTT.

This chain uses TRBV27 with TRBJ2-3; 10 positions match TRBD2. The J segment lost 6 bases and the V segment lost 4 bases, leaving 7 bases of the junction unmatched. Germline CDR1 is MNHEY and CDR2 is SMNVEV (reference sequence). This CDR3 is 15 amino acids long. The CDR3 DNA reads as TGTGCCAGCAGTTCGCTCCTAGCGGGAGCCGATACGCAGTATTTT. Encoded protein: CASSSLLAGADTQYF.

This clone was seen only once. V and J are TRBV9 and TRBJ2-2, with D perhaps matching TRBD1 (6 bases). The germline gives CDR1 SGDLS, CDR2 YYNGEE. Trimming stripped 0 bases from V and 1 base from J, with 7 bases between. This CDR3 spans 15 amino acids. Written as DNA, the CDR3 is TGTGCCAGCAGCGTAGAGACAGGGAACACCGGGGAGCTGTTTTTT. Translated: CASSVETGNTGELFF.

The rearrangement uses TRBV5-4 and TRBJ1-2; 10 nucleotides agree with TRBD1. Germline-derived CDR1 and CDR2 are SGHNT and YYREEE (reference sequence). V shed 4 bases, J shed 0 bases, and the junction held 9 bases outside the gene matches. The CDR3 contains 17 residues. The CDR3, as DNA: TGTGCCAGCAGCCGACCGGGACAGGGGACCACTAACTATGGCTACACCTTC. Translation gives CASSRPGQGTTNYGYTF.

This clone was seen just once. The chain couples TRBV14 to TRBJ2-3; a possible D gene is TRBD2 (6 bases). V lost 5 bases to trimming and J lost 6 bases, with 18 bases between them. The CDR3 has 15 amino acids. Germline V gene sequence: CDR1 SGHDN, CDR2 FVKESK. The CDR3 DNA reads TGTGCCAGCAGCGACGGACTAAGCGTTGGGGATACGCAGTATTTT. Amino acids: CASSDGLSVGDTQYF.

The chain has TRBV9 and TRBJ2-7; 7 bases agree with TRBD1. Germline assignment: CDR1 SGDLS and CDR2 YYNGEE. Trimming took 0 bases from V and 5 from J; bases not matched to a gene: 5. The CDR3 covers 14 residues. DNA of the CDR3: TGTGCCAGCAGCGTAGATCACAGGGGAGACGAGCAGTACTTC. This encodes CASSVDHRGDEQYF.

The rearrangement links TRBV5-1 to TRBJ1-5; the D is unclear. Germline values: CDR1 SGHRS, CDR2 YFSETQ. The V end was cut by 5 bases, the J end by 5 bases, with 11 bases between. CDR3 length: 13 residues. The CDR3 nucleotides read TGCGCCAGCAGTGTGGAGCGGGATCAGCCCCAGCATTTT. It codes for CASSVERDQPQHF. Based on the CDR3 plus reference TRBV5-1 and TRBJ1-5, the full variable domain is KAGVTQTPRYLIKTRGQQVTLSCSPISGHRSVSWYQQTPGQGLQFLFEYFSETQRNKGNFPGRFSGRQFSNSRSEMNVSTLELGDSALYLCASSVERDQPQHFGDGTRLSIL.

J is TRBJ2-5 and V is TRBV7-9, with D possibly matching TRBD1 (6 bases). Germline assignment: CDR1 SEHNR and CDR2 FQNEAQ (reference sequence). Trimming pared 7 bases from V and 0 bases from J, leaving 15 bases between. The CDR3 loop spans 15 amino acids. The CDR3 protein is CASTRQDFDQETQYF. CDR3 bases: TGTGCCAGCACCCGACAGGACTTCGACCAAGAGACCCAGTACTTC. The full variable domain, its missing parts supplied by reference TRBV7-9 and TRBJ2-5, is DTGVSQNPRHKITKRGQNVTFRCDPISEHNRLYWYRQTLGQGPEFLTYFQNEAQLEKSRLLSDRFSAERPKGSFSTLEIQRTEQGDSAMYLCASTRQDFDQETQYFGPGTRLLVL.

The chain joins TRBV6-5 to TRBJ1-2, with D uncertain. CDR1 MNHEY and CDR2 SVGAGI come from the germline V gene. The CDR3 spans 13 residues. Between the trimmed V and J ends, which lost 4 bases and 0 bases, there was a span of 6 bases. The CDR3 DNA reads as TGTGCCAGCAGTTCAACAGCTAACTATGGCTACACCTTC. Translation: CASSSTANYGYTF.

V gene TRBV6-4 combines with J gene TRBJ1-6, with TRBD1 identical over 12 bases. Looked up from germline, CDR1 is MRHNA and CDR2 is SNTAGT. CDR3 length: 15 amino acids. V gave up 2 bases and J gave up 7 bases; unmatched junction bases: 0. The CDR3 here is CASSDGTGGNSPLHF. The DNA for the CDR3 is TGTGCCAGCAGTGACGGGACAGGGGGCAATTCACCCCTCCACTTT.

With regard to this clone: This same CDR3 is encoded by further DNA sequences in the sample. The gene calls are TRBV6-6 and TRBJ1-1; D not resolved. This CDR3 contains 12 residues. Deletions cut 6 bases from V and 3 bases from J, with 8 bases between. Germline V gene sequence: CDR1 MNHNY, CDR2 SVGAGI (reference sequence). Here the CDR3 reads CASRPTDTEAFF. CDR3 sequence (DNA): TGTGCCAGCAGACCAACTGACACTGAAGCTTTCTTT.

The V gene is TRBV5-6, the J gene TRBJ1-2; no clear D. V was cut by 8 bases and J by 5 bases, with 10 bases left in between. The CDR3 extends over 11 amino acids. The germline V gene encodes CDR1 SGHDT and CDR2 YYEEEE. Here the CDR3 reads CASRSGYGYTF. The CDR3 region has the DNA TGTGCCAGTAGAAGTGGTTATGGCTACACCTTC.

V is TRBV18 and J is TRBJ2-1; 13 bases line up with TRBD2. This CDR3 contains 17 residues. The V gene's germline CDR1 is KGHSH and CDR2 LQKENI. The junction had 11 bases not matched to a gene; V was cut back by 3 bases and J by 9 bases. CDR3 coding DNA: TGTGCCAGCTCACCGGGCCTACTAGCGGGAGGGCTAAGTGAGCAGTTCTTC. It codes for CASSPGLLAGGLSEQFF.